This entry describes one T cell receptor (beta chain). Its antigen remains unknown. This entry comes from a study of cytomegalovirus exposure and HLA in healthy donors. Study findings and constraints: Sequencing depth across donors, presence/absence analyses assumed, was roughly uniform. The study dropped some indistinguishable V segments, TRBV6-2 and TRBV6-3 among them.

The CDR3 consists of 18 residues. Trimming at V came to 5 bases and at J to 2 bases, leaving 12 bases not matched to a gene. The germline gives CDR1 GTSNPN, CDR2 SVGIG (reference sequence). PCR involved 60 Vbeta and 13 Jbeta primers. Sequencing was performed with immunoSEQ multiplex PCR; in TCRdb, only in-frame clones are kept and a portion is missing. In the table there are 120,000 or so clones, less than 80% of which are singletons. Material: PBMCs. The rearrangement uses TRBV30 and TRBJ2-1; 13 bases agree with TRBD2. This clonotype was obtained from a woman in her forties or fifties in good health and CMV-seronegative. The CDR3 DNA reads TGTGCCTGGGTGATCGGAGGACTAGCGGGAGTCCCCTACAATGAGCAGTTCTTC. This sequence encodes CAWVIGGLAGVPYNEQFF.